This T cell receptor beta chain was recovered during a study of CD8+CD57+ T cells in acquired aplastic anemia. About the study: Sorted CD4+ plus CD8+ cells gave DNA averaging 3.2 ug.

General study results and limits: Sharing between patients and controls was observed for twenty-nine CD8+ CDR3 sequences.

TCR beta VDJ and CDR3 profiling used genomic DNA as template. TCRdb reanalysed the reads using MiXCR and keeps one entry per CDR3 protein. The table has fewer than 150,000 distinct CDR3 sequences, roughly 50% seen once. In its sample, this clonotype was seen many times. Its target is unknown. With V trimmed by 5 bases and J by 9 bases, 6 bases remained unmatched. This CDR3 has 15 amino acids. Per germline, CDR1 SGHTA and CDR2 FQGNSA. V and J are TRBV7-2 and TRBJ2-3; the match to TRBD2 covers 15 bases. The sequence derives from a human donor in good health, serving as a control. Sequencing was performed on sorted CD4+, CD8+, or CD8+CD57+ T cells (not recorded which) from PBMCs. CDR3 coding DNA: TGTGCCAGCAGCCCCGAGGGACTAGCGGGGGGCACGCAGTATTTT. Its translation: CASSPEGLAGGTQYF. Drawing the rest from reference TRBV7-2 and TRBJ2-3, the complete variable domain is GAGVSQSPSNKVTEKGKDVELRCDPISGHTALYWYRQSLGQGLEFLIYFQGNSAPDKSGLPSDRFSAERTGGSVSTLTIQRTQQEDSAVYLCASSPEGLAGGTQYFGPGTRLTVL.